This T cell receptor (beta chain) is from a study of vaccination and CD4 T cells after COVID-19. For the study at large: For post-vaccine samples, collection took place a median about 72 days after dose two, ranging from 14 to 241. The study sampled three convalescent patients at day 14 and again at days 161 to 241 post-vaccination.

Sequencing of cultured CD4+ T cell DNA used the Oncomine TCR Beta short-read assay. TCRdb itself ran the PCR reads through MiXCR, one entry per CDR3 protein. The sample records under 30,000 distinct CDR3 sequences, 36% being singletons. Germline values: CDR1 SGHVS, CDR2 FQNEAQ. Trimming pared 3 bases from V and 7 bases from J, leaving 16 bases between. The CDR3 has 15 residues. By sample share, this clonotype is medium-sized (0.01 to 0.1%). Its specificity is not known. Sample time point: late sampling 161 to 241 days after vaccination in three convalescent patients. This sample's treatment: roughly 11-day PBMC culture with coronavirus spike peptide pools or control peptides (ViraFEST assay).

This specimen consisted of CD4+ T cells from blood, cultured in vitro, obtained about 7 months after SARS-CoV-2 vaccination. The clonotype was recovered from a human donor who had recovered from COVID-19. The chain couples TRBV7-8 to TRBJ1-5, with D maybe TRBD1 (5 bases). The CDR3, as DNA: TGTGCCAGCAGCTTCGGGGCCAGGGAGAACCAGCCCCAGCATTTT. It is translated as CASSFGARENQPQHF. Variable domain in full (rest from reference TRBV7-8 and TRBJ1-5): GAGVSQSPRYKVAKRGQDVALRCDPISGHVSLFWYQQALGQGPEFLTYFQNEAQLDKSGLPSDRFFAERPEGSVSTLKIQRTQQEDSAVYLCASSFGARENQPQHFGDGTRLSIL.